The TCR beta chain under discussion was sequenced for a study of OX40 agonist ivuxolimab in advanced cancers. The wider study: Enrolled patients in dose escalation had cancers that were hepatocellular carcinoma, melanoma, renal cell or head and neck cancer. A history of anti-PD-1, anti-PD-L1 or anti-CTLA-4 therapy was acceptable, and approximately 39% had some.

Libraries were prepared by immunoSEQ multiplex PCR; TCRdb keeps only in-frame clonotypes and omits some of them. The repertoire includes fewer than 100,000 clones, around nine tenths of them detected once, and roughly 5.8% sits in the top ten. This clone was seen a few times. Baseline was the first blood sampling point, followed by cycle 4 day 1 and cycle 7 day 1. From germline, CDR1 is SGHAT and CDR2 FQNNGV. Trimming removed 3 bases from V and 3 bases from J; junction bases left unmatched: 3. The CDR3 is 15 amino acids. The clonotype originates from an adult with an advanced solid tumor such as melanoma, head and neck, liver or kidney cancer. The J gene is TRBJ2-7, the V gene TRBV11-2, with 12 positions matching TRBD2. The input for sequencing was CD4+ or CD8+ T cells sorted from blood, taken in a trial of the OX40 agonist ivuxolimab. In DNA, the CDR3 is TGTGCCAGCAGCTTTAGGACTAGCGGGGACTACGAGCAGTACTTC. Protein product: CASSFRTSGDYEQYF.